This T cell receptor (beta chain) was retrieved from a study of OX40 agonist ivuxolimab in advanced cancers. About the research overall: Antecedent anti-PD-1, anti-PD-L1 or anti-CTLA-4 therapy was permissible, with 30% to 50% having received some. There were three patients with partial responses, one having hepatocellular carcinoma and two cutaneous melanoma.

Blood sampling took place at baseline, cycle 4 day 1, and cycle 7 day 1. Assay: immunoSEQ multiplex PCR; the TCRdb copy retains only in-frame clones and omits some. Counted here are around 92,000 clones, approximately 93% occurring once; the ten biggest clones make up 0.26%. General study results and limits: At 0.1 to 3.0 mg/kg, CD4+ and CD8+ blood T cells expanded clonally by week 6.

The CDR3 loop spans 15 amino acids. CDR1 is LNHNV, CDR2 YYDKDF, per germline (reference sequence). V was shortened by 2 bases and J by 1 base, with 9 bases between the two germline ends. Note on this clone: Its antigen remains unidentified.

Sequences were derived from CD4+ or CD8+ T cells sorted from blood, sampled in a trial of the OX40 agonist ivuxolimab. The chain is built from TRBV15 and TRBJ1-3; maybe TRBD1 (6 bases). This TCR derives from an adult with an advanced solid tumor such as melanoma, head and neck, liver or kidney cancer. CDR3 loop: CATSRSTGSGNTIYF. Written as DNA, the CDR3 is TGTGCCACCAGCAGATCTACAGGGTCTGGAAACACCATATATTTT.